This entry lists 18 T cell receptor beta chains sequenced from one sample in a study of cytomegalovirus exposure and HLA in healthy donors. In the PCR, 60 Vbeta and 13 Jbeta primers were used. TCRdb's table, derived via immunoSEQ multiplex PCR, lists solely in-frame clones and lacks some. The sample holds 200,000 to 250,000 clones, 82% seen once. The specimen was PBMCs. These receptors came from a woman in her thirties or forties in good health and CMV-seropositive.

J is TRBJ1-1 and V is TRBV9; 8 nucleotides match TRBD1. Germline CDR1 reads SGDLS; CDR2 reads YYNGEE. The CDR3 consists of 14 residues. Trimming cost V 3 bases and J 7 bases; bases outside gene matches: 8. CDR3 nucleotides: TGTGCCAGCAGCGCGAGAGACAGGGGAATTGAAGCTTTCTTT. Its translation: CASSARDRGIEAFF.

This clone was counted only a few times. The rearrangement links TRBV18 to TRBJ2-3, with TRBD2 matching over 7 bases. Trimming took 2 bases from V and 2 from J; bases not matched to a gene: 4. The CDR3 covers 15 residues. The germline V gene has CDR1 KGHSH and CDR2 LQKENI. This chain's CDR3 is CASSPNREATDTQYF. CDR3 DNA sequence: TGTGCCAGCTCACCAAATCGGGAGGCCACAGATACGCAGTATTTT.

This clone has only one observation. The chain employs TRBV18 and TRBJ1-1, with D tentatively TRBD1 (6 bases). The germline gives CDR1 KGHSH, CDR2 LQKENI. The V gene lost 2 bases and the J gene lost 6 bases, with 10 bases spanning the gap. The CDR3 is 13 residues long. DNA of the CDR3: TGTGCCAGCTCACCAAGGTCAGGGGCTGAAGCTTTCTTT. Protein sequence: CASSPRSGAEAFF.

V gene TRBV6-6 combines with J gene TRBJ1-3; D unresolved. V lost 9 bases, J lost 5 bases, and 11 bases lay in between. Looked up from germline, CDR1 is MNHNY and CDR2 is SVGAGI (reference sequence). The CDR3 contains 12 residues. CDR3 loop: CASREGRNTIYF. DNA of the CDR3: TGTGCCAGTCGGGAGGGTCGAAACACCATATATTTT.

The chain joins TRBV5-8 to TRBJ2-5, with D unresolved. The V and J ends lost 3 bases and 0 bases respectively, with 6 bases between them. CDR3 length equals 13 residues. The germline V gene encodes CDR1 SGHTS and CDR2 YDEGEE. The CDR3 here is CASSSSYQETQYF. The CDR3 DNA reads TGTGCCAGCAGCTCGTCCTACCAAGAGACCCAGTACTTC.

The chain is built from TRBV2 and TRBJ1-2; D perhaps matches TRBD1 (5 bases). The germline V gene has CDR1 SNHLY and CDR2 FYNNEI. The CDR3 extends over 17 amino acids. V dropped 4 bases and J dropped 0 bases, with 18 bases sitting between them. CDR3 amino acids: CASSVGGVYSANYGYTF. CDR3 nucleotides: TGTGCCAGCAGTGTGGGGGGAGTCTACAGCGCTAACTATGGCTACACCTTC.

The chain recombines TRBV27 with TRBJ1-5; 10 bases map to TRBD1. The CDR3 runs to 15 residues. Germline lookup yields CDR1 MNHEY and CDR2 SMNVEV (reference sequence). Trimming at V came to 5 bases and at J to 7 bases, leaving 8 bases not matched to a gene. CDR3 in DNA: TGTGCCAGCAGTCCAGGGGACAGGGGTAGACAGCCCCAGCATTTT. Its protein is CASSPGDRGRQPQHF.

The rearrangement links TRBV5-1 to TRBJ2-7; D may be TRBD2 (5 bases). Germline assignment: CDR1 SGHRS and CDR2 YFSETQ. Trimming removed 7 bases at V and 7 bases at J, with 18 bases between. The CDR3 runs to 13 residues. CDR3 nucleotide sequence: TGCGCCAGCCCCCAGGACCCGCCGGGGGAGCAGTACTTC. It translates to CASPQDPPGEQYF.

The chain combines TRBV6-5 with TRBJ1-1, with D perhaps matching TRBD1 (6 bases). V lost 6 bases to trimming and J lost 0 bases, with 11 bases between them. The CDR3 is made up of 14 amino acids. The germline CDR1 and CDR2 sequences are MNHEY and SVGAGI. CDR3 amino acids: CASSGGAMNTEAFF. In DNA form, the CDR3 reads TGTGCCAGCAGCGGGGGGGCAATGAACACTGAAGCTTTCTTT.

The chain recombines TRBV15 with TRBJ1-2; 7 bases line up with TRBD1. Germline V CDR1 and CDR2: LNHNV, YYDKDF (reference sequence). The length of the CDR3 is 13 residues. The trim removed 3 bases at V and 6 bases at J, leaving 4 bases unmatched. The CDR3 nucleotides read TGTGCCACCAGCAGGGAAGACAGGGATGGCTACACCTTC. The encoded protein is CATSREDRDGYTF. Looking up the rest from reference TRBV15 and TRBJ1-2 gives the full variable domain: DAMVIQNPRYQVTQFGKPVTLSCSQTLNHNVMYWYQQKSSQAPKLLFHYYDKDFNNEADTPDNFQSRRPNTSFCFLDIRSPGLGDTAMYLCATSREDRDGYTFGSGTRLTVV.

V gene TRBV19 combines with J gene TRBJ2-6; weak D call: TRBD1 (6 bases). The germline V gene has CDR1 LNHDA and CDR2 SQIVND (reference sequence). V was pared by 4 bases and J by 0 bases, with 13 bases between. The CDR3 length is 17 residues. The CDR3 protein is CASSTFRTASGANVLTF. The CDR3, as DNA: TGTGCCAGTAGTACGTTTCGGACAGCCTCTGGGGCCAACGTCCTGACTTTC.

CDR3 DNA sequence: TGTGCCAGCAGCTTAGTAGTGGGTAGCGGGAGTGGGTCCTACAATGAGCAGTTCTTC. It codes for CASSLVVGSGSGSYNEQFF. The gene calls are TRBV11-3 and TRBJ2-1, with 9 positions matching TRBD2. CDR1 is SGHNT and CDR2 is YENEEA in the germline V gene. V lost 1 base to trimming and J lost 1 base; unmatched junction nucleotides: 11. This CDR3 contains 19 residues. Filled out from reference TRBV11-3 and TRBJ2-1, the complete variable domain reads EAGVVQSPRYKIIEKKQPVAFWCNPISGHNTLYWYLQNLGQGPELLIRYENEEAVDDSQLPKDRFSAERLKGVDSTLKIQPAELGDSAVYLCASSLVVGSGSGSYNEQFFGPGTRLTVL.

CDR3 loop: CASWYRGAEAFF. The CDR3 region has the DNA TGTGCCAGCTGGTACAGGGGGGCTGAAGCTTTCTTT. The V call is TRBV6-1, the J call TRBJ1-1; 8 bases align to TRBD1. The CDR3 totals 12 residues. Germline CDR1 MNHNS, CDR2 SASEGT. The trim removed 8 bases at V and 6 bases at J, leaving 5 bases unmatched.

The chain is built from TRBV11-1 and TRBJ2-7, with D unresolved. The germline CDR1 and CDR2 sequences are SGHAT and FQDESV (reference sequence). CDR3 size: 12 residues. Trimming shortened V by 4 bases and J by 3 bases, and 7 bases separated the two germline ends. CDR3 sequence (DNA): TGTGCCAGCAGCTATATAGACTACGAGCAGTACTTC. This codes for CASSYIDYEQYF.

The chain is built from TRBV7-3 and TRBJ2-5, with D perhaps matching TRBD1 (6 bases). Germline values: CDR1 SGHTA, CDR2 FQGTGA. Trimming stripped 3 bases from V and 3 bases from J, with 8 bases between. The CDR3 contains 13 residues. The CDR3 sequence is CASSFAGEETQYF. CDR3 nucleotides: TGTGCCAGCAGCTTTGCAGGGGAAGAGACCCAGTACTTC.

This clone was observed a single time. The chain recombines TRBV6-1 with TRBJ2-7; TRBD1 matches 10 bases. The ends lost 5 bases at V and 6 bases at J; junction bases unmatched: 7. The CDR3 runs to 14 residues. Per germline, CDR1 MNHNS and CDR2 SASEGT. In DNA, the CDR3 is TGTGCCAGCAGTCCAAGACAGGGGGCGTTCGAGCAGTACTTC. Residues: CASSPRQGAFEQYF.

The V call is TRBV14, the J call TRBJ2-3, with TRBD2 identical over 11 bases. This CDR3 spans 16 amino acids. The trim removed 4 bases at V and 7 bases at J, leaving 10 bases unmatched. Germline V gene lookup returns CDR1 SGHDN and CDR2 FVKESK. The chain's CDR3 is CASSPGTSGRLYTQYF. CDR3 in DNA: TGTGCCAGCAGCCCGGGGACTAGCGGAAGACTTTATACGCAGTATTTT.

The genes are TRBV5-1 and TRBJ2-3; TRBD2 agrees at 13 bases. After removal of 0 bases from V and 0 bases from J, the junction contained 7 bases not matched to a gene. The germline CDR1 and CDR2 sequences are SGHRS and YFSETQ. This CDR3 is 19 amino acids long. In DNA, the CDR3 is TGCGCCAGCAGCTTGGCGGGGACTAGCGGGGCTCTGAGCACAGATACGCAGTATTTT. Translated, it gives CASSLAGTSGALSTDTQYF.